One and the same sample provided the 28 T cell receptor beta chains below, sequenced in a study of Ad26.COV2.S vaccination and SARS-CoV-2 variants. As to treatment: around 19 received Ad26.COV2.S at low or high dose, single or two shots; about 5 received placebo; per-sample allocation not given. Repertoires come from day 63 after the first vaccine or placebo injection. Method: immunoSEQ multiplex PCR; TCRdb's copy keeps in-frame clones and lacks some. The sample records around 450,000 clones, 89% being singletons. The sample consisted of peripheral blood, taken in a trial of Ad26.COV2.S vaccine versus placebo. These receptors were taken from a person between 18 and 65 years old who received the Ad26.COV2.S COVID-19 vaccine or a placebo.

CDR3 loop: CASSYARGPSYEQYF. CDR3 nucleotides: TGTGCCAGCAGTTACGCGCGGGGGCCCTCCTACGAGCAGTACTTC. The rearrangement joins TRBV6-2 or TRBV6-3 to TRBJ2-7; D might be TRBD2 (7 bases). The V end lost 2 bases, the J end lost 0 bases, and 11 bases lay between the germline ends. Germline assignment: CDR1 MNHEY and CDR2 SVGEGT. This CDR3 is 15 amino acids long.

The chain uses TRBV19 and TRBJ2-5; 12 nucleotides line up with TRBD2. The V gene's germline CDR1 is LNHDA and CDR2 SQIVND (reference sequence). J was trimmed by 5 bases and V by 5 bases; bases with no gene match: 18. This CDR3 spans 19 amino acids. The CDR3 DNA reads as TGTGCCAGTAGTCCCCGCCGGGTGGATCTAGCGGGGGGGCGGGAGACCCAGTACTTC. This codes for CASSPRRVDLAGGRETQYF.

This sequence joins TRBV30 and TRBJ1-6; no reliable D call. CDR1 and CDR2 from the germline V gene are GTSNPN and SVGIG (reference sequence). V dropped 5 bases and J dropped 13 bases, with 12 bases sitting between them. The CDR3 is made up of 11 amino acids. The CDR3 DNA reads as TGTGCCTGGGGAAGTTGGGCCCCCCTCCACTTT. Translation gives CAWGSWAPLHF.

This clone was picked up a small number of times. J is TRBJ1-3 and V is TRBV7-9; D may be TRBD1 (5 bases). V was trimmed by 0 bases and J by 2 bases, leaving 11 bases between them. The CDR3 length is 16 residues. CDR1 and CDR2 (germline): SEHNR, FQNEAQ (reference sequence). The CDR3 nucleotides read TGTGCCAGCAGCTTAGCGGGAGGGGCGGCTGGAAACACCATATATTTT. It codes for CASSLAGGAAGNTIYF.

The chain is built from TRBV11-2 and TRBJ2-7; either TRBD1 or TRBD2 may fit D (5 bases each). There are 14 residues in the CDR3. Trimming shortened V by 1 base and J by 0 bases, and 7 bases separated the two germline ends. Germline V gene lookup returns CDR1 SGHAT and CDR2 FQNNGV. CDR3 in DNA: TGTGCCAGCAGCTTAGTTGGGGGCTCCTACGAGCAGTACTTC. Protein product: CASSLVGGSYEQYF.

The rearrangement joins TRBV15 to TRBJ2-5; D may be TRBD2 (5 bases). Per germline, CDR1 LNHNV and CDR2 YYDKDF (reference sequence). The germline V and J ends were trimmed by 0 bases and 4 bases, with 12 bases remaining between them. This CDR3 is 15 amino acids long. The CDR3 is CATSRDTGYGETQYF. CDR3 DNA: TGTGCCACCAGCAGAGATACGGGGTACGGAGAGACCCAGTACTTC.

The rearrangement links TRBV2 to TRBJ1-4; maybe TRBD1 (6 bases). CDR3 length equals 14 residues. Trimming left V 6 bases short and J 7 bases short, with 15 bases between. The germline V gene has CDR1 SNHLY and CDR2 FYNNEI. In DNA, the CDR3 is TGTGCCAGCAGAGATGAGGGGGAACGTGAAAAACTGTTTTTT. It is translated as CASRDEGEREKLFF.

The V call is TRBV6-7, the J call TRBJ2-2, with D tentatively TRBD1 (6 bases). TRBV6-7 is marked as an open reading frame, function uncertain. With 0 bases removed from V and 3 bases from J, the gap between germline ends came to 11 bases. The CDR3 has 16 amino acids. CDR3 sequence (DNA): TGTGCCAGCAGTTACTCAGGCACAGGGCACACCGGGGAGCTGTTTTTT. It is translated as CASSYSGTGHTGELFF.

V gene TRBV2 combines with J gene TRBJ2-5; TRBD2 matches 8 bases. Germline CDR1 reads SNHLY; CDR2 reads FYNNEI. Unmatched junction bases numbered 5, after V lost 8 bases and J lost 3 bases. The CDR3 is made up of 13 amino acids. The CDR3 protein is CASQREREETQYF. CDR3 nucleotide sequence: TGTGCCAGCCAGCGGGAGCGCGAAGAGACCCAGTACTTC.

The chain couples TRBV7-2 to TRBJ1-3; 7 bases map to TRBD1. V was clipped by 4 bases and J by 4 bases; unmatched bases: 7. Germline V gene lookup returns CDR1 SGHTA and CDR2 FQGNSA. The CDR3 contains 15 residues. In DNA, the CDR3 is TGTGCCAGCAGCTCACAGAGGGGGCGAGGAAACACCATATATTTT. The encoded protein is CASSSQRGRGNTIYF.

This chain joins TRBV27 and TRBJ2-7; 8 nucleotides match TRBD2. The V segment lost 3 bases and the J segment 2 bases; nucleotides outside the gene matches: 3. Per germline, CDR1 MNHEY and CDR2 SMNVEV (reference sequence). This CDR3 spans 14 amino acids. The DNA of the CDR3 is TGTGCCAGCAGTTTTAGCGGGACCACCTACGAGCAGTACTTC. It codes for CASSFSGTTYEQYF.

The CDR3 coding sequence is TGTGCCAGTAGTATAGAGACCCAGTACTTC. Protein sequence: CASSIETQYF. The chain has TRBV19 and TRBJ2-5; D is undetermined. The CDR3 contains 10 residues. The V end was cut by 0 bases, the J end by 7 bases, with 0 bases between. Per germline, CDR1 LNHDA and CDR2 SQIVND (reference sequence).

This clone was detected once. The CDR3 DNA follows: TGTGCCAGTAGCCATGCTCAGACCAATCAGCCCCAGCATTTT. Residues: CASSHAQTNQPQHF. The rearrangement links TRBV19 to TRBJ1-5; D is undetermined. The CDR3 is made up of 14 amino acids. Trimming cost V 6 bases and J 3 bases, with 12 bases left between them. The germline CDR1 and CDR2 sequences are LNHDA and SQIVND (reference sequence).

The chain combines TRBV21-1 with TRBJ2-7. TRBV21-1 is described as a pseudogene. The CDR3 has 15 residues. The CDR3 DNA sequence: TGTGCCAGCAGCTCCACATCGGGCCTGTTCTACGAGCAGTACTTC. Its protein is CASSSTSGLFYEQYF.

The chain links TRBV5-6 to TRBJ1-2; D gene uncertain. Germline V gives CDR1 SGHDT, CDR2 YYEEEE. The CDR3 is 14 residues long. The V end lost 0 bases, the J end lost 3 bases, and 9 bases lay between the germline ends. CDR3 sequence reads: CASSLGSGDYGYTF. The CDR3 DNA sequence: TGTGCCAGCAGCTTGGGCTCAGGAGACTATGGCTACACCTTC. The full variable domain, completed using reference TRBV5-6 and TRBJ1-2, is DAGVTQSPTHLIKTRGQQVTLRCSPKSGHDTVSWYQQALGQGPQFIFQYYEEEERQRGNFPDRFSGHQFPNYSSELNVNALLLGDSALYLCASSLGSGDYGYTFGSGTRLTVV.

For the CDR3, the DNA is TGCGCCAGCAGCCAAGAGAGTGGGGCAGACCCAGATACGCAGTATTTT. Translation: CASSQESGADPDTQYF. The V call is TRBV4-1, the J call TRBJ2-3, with D maybe TRBD1 (5 bases). Per the germline V gene, CDR1 is MGHRA and CDR2 is YSYEKL. The CDR3 has 16 amino acids. V was shortened by 0 bases and J by 4 bases, with 14 bases between the two germline ends.

In its sample, this clone was seen once. V usage is TRBV5-4 and J usage is TRBJ2-5; D assignment may be TRBD1 or TRBD2 (5 bases each). V was trimmed by 4 bases and J by 1 base, leaving 17 bases between them. The V gene's germline CDR1 is SGHNT and CDR2 YYREEE (reference sequence). The CDR3 is made up of 16 amino acids. CDR3 DNA: TGTGCCAGCAGCCTGCCTTTGGGGACCTCCCAAGAGACCCAGTACTTC. Protein: CASSLPLGTSQETQYF. The complete variable domain, with remaining parts taken from reference TRBV5-4 and TRBJ2-5, reads ETGVTQSPTHLIKTRGQQVTLRCSSQSGHNTVSWYQQALGQGPQFIFQYYREEENGRGNFPPRFSGLQFPNYSSELNVNALELDDSALYLCASSLPLGTSQETQYFGPGTRLLVL.

The J gene is TRBJ1-6, the V gene TRBV7-9, with unresolved D. The germline V gene has CDR1 SEHNR and CDR2 FQNEAQ (reference sequence). The CDR3 sequence is 15 residues long. V was pared by 5 bases and J by 9 bases, with 17 bases between. This CDR3 is CASSPENFLSSPLHF. The CDR3 DNA reads TGTGCCAGCAGCCCAGAGAACTTCTTGTCTTCACCCCTCCACTTT.

V is TRBV11-2 and J is TRBJ1-1, with D hard to call. The germline gives CDR1 SGHAT, CDR2 FQNNGV. The CDR3 spans 13 residues. Trimming pared 1 base from V and 1 base from J, leaving 4 bases between. In nucleotides, the CDR3 is TGTGCCAGCAGCTTAGGTCAGAACACTGAAGCTTTCTTT. It codes for CASSLGQNTEAFF.

V is TRBV28 and J is TRBJ2-1, with 7 bases matching TRBD1. V shed 10 bases and J 2 bases; nucleotides not matched to a gene: 5. The germline V gene encodes CDR1 MDHEN and CDR2 SYDVKM. The CDR3 consists of 13 residues. The CDR3 loop is CATETGPYNEQFF. CDR3 nucleotides: TGTGCCACCGAGACAGGGCCCTACAATGAGCAGTTCTTC.

The chain is built from TRBV28 and TRBJ2-6, with 7 bases aligning to TRBD1. This CDR3 spans 18 amino acids. J gave up 0 bases and V 5 bases, and 10 bases lay outside the gene matches. The germline CDR1 and CDR2 sequences are MDHEN and SYDVKM. In DNA, the CDR3 is TGTGCCAGCAGTCCTCGCCGGACAGGAGCCTCTGGGGCCAACGTCCTGACTTTC. Residues: CASSPRRTGASGANVLTF.

This chain connects TRBV7-2 to TRBJ2-3, with D possibly being TRBD2 (7 bases). Germline values: CDR1 SGHTA, CDR2 FQGNSA. With 5 bases removed from V and 2 bases from J, the gap between germline ends came to 14 bases. This CDR3 is built from 15 residues. The CDR3 spells CASSIGGGATDTQYF. For the CDR3, the DNA is TGTGCCAGCAGCATCGGCGGGGGCGCCACAGATACGCAGTATTTT.

The chain carries TRBV7-9 and TRBJ2-3; 12 bases fit TRBD2. CDR1 SEHNR and CDR2 FQNEAQ come from the germline V gene (reference sequence). V shed 3 bases, J shed 2 bases, and the junction held 3 bases outside the gene matches. The CDR3 is made up of 16 amino acids. CDR3 nucleotides: TGTGCCAGCAGCTTTACTAGCGGGGGGCTCACAGATACGCAGTATTTT. This encodes CASSFTSGGLTDTQYF. Using reference TRBV7-9 and TRBJ2-3 for the parts outside the CDR3, the full variable domain is DTGVSQNPRHKITKRGQNVTFRCDPISEHNRLYWYRQTLGQGPEFLTYFQNEAQLEKSRLLSDRFSAERPKGSFSTLEIQRTEQGDSAMYLCASSFTSGGLTDTQYFGPGTRLTVL.

The J gene is TRBJ2-1, the V gene TRBV18; D is undetermined. From germline, CDR1 is KGHSH and CDR2 LQKENI. Trimming took 3 bases from V and 0 from J, leaving 12 bases between them. This CDR3 region has 16 residues. The CDR3 protein is CASSPPGSPSYNEQFF. CDR3 sequence (DNA): TGTGCCAGCTCACCCCCGGGTAGTCCCTCCTACAATGAGCAGTTCTTC.

V gene TRBV9 combines with J gene TRBJ2-2, with D perhaps TRBD1 or TRBD2 (7 bases each). V shed 3 bases and J shed 2 bases, with 14 bases lying between them. CDR1 and CDR2 from the germline V gene are SGDLS and YYNGEE. This CDR3 has 16 amino acids. CDR3: CASSEGASGNTGELFF. The CDR3 DNA reads as TGTGCCAGCAGCGAGGGGGCTAGCGGAAACACCGGGGAGCTGTTTTTT.

The chain links TRBV7-9 to TRBJ2-1, with 14 bases matching TRBD2. Per the germline V gene, CDR1 is SEHNR and CDR2 is FQNEAQ (reference sequence). V gave up 4 bases and J gave up 6 bases; unmatched junction bases: 2. The CDR3 has 15 residues. The CDR3 DNA is TGTGCCAGCAGCTCGACTAGCGGGAGGGGCAATGAGCAGTTCTTC. Translated, it gives CASSSTSGRGNEQFF.

The chain joins TRBV3-1 (or the pseudogene TRBV3-2) to TRBJ2-1; D possibly corresponds to TRBD2 (5 bases). V was pared by 4 bases and J by 1 base, with 11 bases between. Germline values: CDR1 LGHDT, CDR2 YNNKEL (reference sequence). This CDR3 spans 15 amino acids. The CDR3 loop is CASSPEGSSYNEQFF. CDR3 bases: TGTGCCAGCAGCCCCGAGGGATCATCCTACAATGAGCAGTTCTTC.

The rearrangement uses TRBV12-3 or TRBV12-4 and TRBJ2-7; D ambiguous. This CDR3 spans 11 amino acids. V was pared by 6 bases and J by 4 bases, with 7 bases between. The CDR3 region is CASSSLYEQYF. The CDR3 DNA is TGTGCCAGCAGCTCCTTGTACGAGCAGTACTTC.